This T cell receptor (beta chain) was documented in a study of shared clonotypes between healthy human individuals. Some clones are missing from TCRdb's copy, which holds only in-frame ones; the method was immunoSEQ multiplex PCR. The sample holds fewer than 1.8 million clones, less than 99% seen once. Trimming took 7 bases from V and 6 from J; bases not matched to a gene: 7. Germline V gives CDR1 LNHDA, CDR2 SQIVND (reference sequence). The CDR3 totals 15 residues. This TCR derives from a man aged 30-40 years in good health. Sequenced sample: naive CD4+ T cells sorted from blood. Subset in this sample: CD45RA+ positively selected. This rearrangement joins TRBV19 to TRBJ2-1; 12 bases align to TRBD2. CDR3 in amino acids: CASTNGLAGFNEQFF. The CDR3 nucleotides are TGTGCCAGTACCAACGGACTAGCGGGATTCAATGAGCAGTTCTTC.